Shown below are 4 T cell receptor beta chains from a single sample sequenced in a study of T cells after yellow fever vaccination. TCRdb redid the calling of the 5' RACE reads with MiXCR, one entry per CDR3 protein. Here the sample spans nearly 550,000 distinct CDR3 sequences, roughly a fifth being singletons. The specimen was PBMCs, collected 15 days after the yellow fever booster vaccination. Every receptor here comes from a man aged 25 to 45 who received the YFV17D yellow fever vaccine.

This clonotype was seen a few times. The rearrangement uses TRBV11-2 and TRBJ2-1; a weak D match, TRBD2 (5 bases). This CDR3 spans 17 amino acids. Trimming left V 0 bases short and J 6 bases short, with 18 bases between. CDR1 and CDR2 from the germline V gene are SGHAT and FQNNGV. The CDR3 coding sequence is TGTGCCAGCAGCTTAGATCTGGACTTGGTAAAACGCAATGAGCAGTTCTTC. This sequence encodes CASSLDLDLVKRNEQFF.

The rearrangement uses TRBV20-1 and TRBJ2-7; D unresolved. Germline loops: CDR1 DFQATT, CDR2 SNEGSKA (reference sequence). This CDR3 region has 13 residues. V was shortened by 6 bases and J by 0 bases, with 12 bases between the two germline ends. Here the CDR3 DNA reads TGCAGTGCAAATGGGGATAGCTCCTACGAGCAGTACTTC. Encoded protein: CSANGDSSYEQYF.

The CDR3 spells CASSVGSDTDTQYF. The CDR3 region has the DNA TGTGCCAGCAGCGTAGGGTCGGATACAGATACGCAGTATTTT. The V call is TRBV9, the J call TRBJ2-3; no definite D call. Trimming shortened V by 0 bases and J by 3 bases, and 8 bases separated the two germline ends. Germline CDR1 and CDR2: SGDLS and YYNGEE. The CDR3 covers 14 residues.

CDR3 loop: CASRRPGADTQYF. The CDR3 DNA follows: TGTGCCAGCAGGCGCCCCGGGGCAGATACGCAGTATTTT. The V gene is TRBV27, the J gene TRBJ2-3; D may be TRBD2 (5 bases). V dropped 6 bases and J dropped 4 bases, with 11 bases sitting between them. Germline lookup yields CDR1 MNHEY and CDR2 SMNVEV (reference sequence). The CDR3 is made up of 13 amino acids.